This entry lists 8 T cell receptor beta chains sequenced from one sample in a study of T cell changes during pregnancy in multiple sclerosis. TCRdb's copy holds only in-frame clones and misses some; the assay was immunoSEQ multiplex PCR. This table has over 65,000 clones, roughly nine tenths appearing once. This material consisted of peripheral blood, taken in the first trimester of pregnancy. These receptors were obtained from a female donor with multiple sclerosis, enrolled in a pregnancy study.

The chain links TRBV6-5 to TRBJ1-2; possible D gene TRBD1, 5 bases. The CDR3 contains 11 residues. CDR1 MNHEY and CDR2 SVGAGI come from the germline V gene. Trimming shortened V by 5 bases and J by 5 bases, and 6 bases separated the two germline ends. This CDR3 is CASSQGYGYTF. The DNA for the CDR3 is TGTGCCAGCAGTCAGGGATATGGCTACACCTTC.

The chain is built from TRBV9 and TRBJ2-7; TRBD1 agrees at 7 bases. Germline CDR1 and CDR2: SGDLS and YYNGEE. CDR3 length equals 14 residues. After removal of 0 bases from V and 3 bases from J, the junction contained 3 bases not matched to a gene. CDR3: CASSVGDRVYEQYF. The CDR3, as DNA: TGTGCCAGCAGCGTAGGTGACAGGGTCTACGAGCAGTACTTC. The full variable domain, with the rest looked up from reference TRBV9 and TRBJ2-7, is DSGVTQTPKHLITATGQRVTLRCSPRSGDLSVYWYQQSLDQGLQFLIQYYNGEERAKGNILERFSAQQFPDLHSELNLSSLELGDSALYFCASSVGDRVYEQYFGPGTRLTVT.

V and J are TRBV13 and TRBJ1-5, with D unresolved. CDR3 length: 15 residues. Looked up from germline, CDR1 is PRHDT and CDR2 is FYEKMQ (reference sequence). V lost 0 bases and J 3 bases, leaving 9 bases between the germline ends. CDR3 sequence reads: CASSLGQMTNQPQHF. The CDR3 region has the DNA TGTGCCAGCAGCTTAGGACAGATGACCAATCAGCCCCAGCATTTT.

To note about this clone: The junction departs from germline at one end; a sequencing error may be responsible. The chain employs TRBV7-7 and TRBJ2-6; tentatively, D is TRBD1 (6 bases). The CDR3 extends over 15 amino acids. Looked up from germline, CDR1 is SSHAT and CDR2 is FNYEAQ (reference sequence). In nucleotides, the CDR3 is TGTGCCAGCAGCCACCACAGGGATGGGGTCAACGTCCTGACTTTC. Amino acid sequence: CASSHHRDGVNVLTF.

About this clone: At one end the junction does not follow the germline gene, possibly because of a read error. The chain has TRBV19 and TRBJ2-3, with a weak D call TRBD1 (5 bases). The germline V gene has CDR1 LNHDA and CDR2 SQIVND (reference sequence). The CDR3 runs to 11 residues. In DNA, the CDR3 is TGTGCCAGTAGTGGAACAGGTACGCAGTATTTT. This sequence encodes CASSGTGTQYF.

This sequence joins TRBV4-1 and TRBJ2-7; D is unclear. Trimming took 0 bases from V and 5 from J, leaving 8 bases between them. The CDR3 has 13 residues. The germline V gene encodes CDR1 MGHRA and CDR2 YSYEKL. The CDR3 reads CASSQEPVDEQYF. The CDR3 bases are TGCGCCAGCAGCCAAGAGCCGGTCGACGAGCAGTACTTC.

J is TRBJ2-4 and V is TRBV6-5, with TRBD1 matching over 8 bases. Trimming at V came to 4 bases and at J to 8 bases, leaving 4 bases not matched to a gene. CDR1 and CDR2 (germline): MNHEY, SVGAGI. The CDR3 extends over 13 amino acids. DNA for the CDR3: TGTGCCAGCAGTTCCGGGACAGGTGACATTCAGTACTTC. Protein sequence: CASSSGTGDIQYF.

This chain connects TRBV19 to TRBJ1-6, with unresolved D. Germline V gene lookup returns CDR1 LNHDA and CDR2 SQIVND (reference sequence). The CDR3 length is 13 residues. Between the trimmed V and J ends, which lost 6 bases and 6 bases, there was a span of 9 bases. The CDR3: CASSPGGNSPLHF. For the CDR3, the DNA is TGTGCCAGTAGCCCCGGCGGTAATTCACCCCTCCACTTT.